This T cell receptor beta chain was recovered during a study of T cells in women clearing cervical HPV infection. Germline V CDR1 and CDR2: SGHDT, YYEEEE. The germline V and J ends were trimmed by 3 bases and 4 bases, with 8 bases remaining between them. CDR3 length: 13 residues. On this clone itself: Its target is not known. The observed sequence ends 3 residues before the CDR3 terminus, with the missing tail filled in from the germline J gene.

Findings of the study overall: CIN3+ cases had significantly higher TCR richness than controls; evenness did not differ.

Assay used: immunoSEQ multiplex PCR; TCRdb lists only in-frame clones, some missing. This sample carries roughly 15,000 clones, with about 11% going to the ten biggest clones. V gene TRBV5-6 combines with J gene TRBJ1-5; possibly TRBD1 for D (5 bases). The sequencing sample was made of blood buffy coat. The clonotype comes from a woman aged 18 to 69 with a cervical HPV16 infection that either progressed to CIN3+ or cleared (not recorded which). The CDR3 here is CASSWEGNQPQHF. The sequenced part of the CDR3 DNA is TGTGCCAGCAGCTGGGAGGGGAATCAGCCC.